This TCR beta chain was sequenced for a study of cytomegalovirus exposure and HLA in healthy donors. Findings and limits, study-wide: Presence/absence analysis assumed near-uniform sequencing depth across donors. A further, later analysis showed that HLA-associated TCR beta chains (compared with equally common others) were more clonally expanded.

Turning to this clone: Its antigen is as yet unknown.

The PCR had 60 Vbeta and 13 Jbeta primers. The table came from immunoSEQ multiplex PCR; TCRdb's copy has only in-frame clones and leaves some out. Of around 140,000 clones detected, around 90% appear once; the ten largest clones hold about 0.51%. V was clipped by 0 bases and J by 3 bases, with 4 bases between them. The germline CDR1 and CDR2 sequences are SGHDN and FVKESK. The CDR3 is 13 amino acids. The V and J genes are TRBV14 and TRBJ2-3; D unclear. The sample comprised PBMCs. The clonotype was recovered from a woman aged 40 to 50 in good health and CMV-seronegative. Here the CDR3 reads CASSQDLTDTQYF. CDR3 sequence (DNA): TGTGCCAGCAGCCAAGATCTGACAGATACGCAGTATTTT.